This T cell receptor (beta chain) was obtained from a study of spatial heterogeneity in lung cancer. Study context: TCR and UMI combinations that were unique each appeared, on average, more than ten times in raw reads. Overall study results and limits: Ubiquitous, expanded tumor-derived TCRs were more frequently observed in blood at resection than at follow-up.

The CDR3 loop spans 13 amino acids. The V gene lost 6 bases and the J gene lost 2 bases, with 11 bases spanning the gap. Regarding time point: sample taken at primary tumor resection. Tumor, nontumor lung or frozen PBMC supplied whole RNA, sequenced without sorting. Samples were donated by 72 untreated early-stage non-small cell lung cancer patients. Every TCR cDNA molecule bore its own unique molecular identifier. TCRdb fed the 5' RACE reads into MiXCR, producing one record per CDR3 protein. The table lists roughly 13,000 distinct CDR3 sequences, 3.9% of them singletons. In this sample, this clonotype turned up many times. The antigen remains unidentified. Because the library targeted alpha chains, this beta chain is an off-target read whose size means little.

The sample was PBMCs, taken at surgery. The chain recombines TRBV12-3 or TRBV12-4 with TRBJ2-7, with D possibly being TRBD2 (5 bases). This TCR was sampled from a male donor with early-stage non-small cell lung cancer. CDR3 protein: CASRGGHPYEQYF. Written as DNA, the CDR3 is TGTGCCAGCAGGGGCGGGCACCCCTACGAGCAGTACTTC.